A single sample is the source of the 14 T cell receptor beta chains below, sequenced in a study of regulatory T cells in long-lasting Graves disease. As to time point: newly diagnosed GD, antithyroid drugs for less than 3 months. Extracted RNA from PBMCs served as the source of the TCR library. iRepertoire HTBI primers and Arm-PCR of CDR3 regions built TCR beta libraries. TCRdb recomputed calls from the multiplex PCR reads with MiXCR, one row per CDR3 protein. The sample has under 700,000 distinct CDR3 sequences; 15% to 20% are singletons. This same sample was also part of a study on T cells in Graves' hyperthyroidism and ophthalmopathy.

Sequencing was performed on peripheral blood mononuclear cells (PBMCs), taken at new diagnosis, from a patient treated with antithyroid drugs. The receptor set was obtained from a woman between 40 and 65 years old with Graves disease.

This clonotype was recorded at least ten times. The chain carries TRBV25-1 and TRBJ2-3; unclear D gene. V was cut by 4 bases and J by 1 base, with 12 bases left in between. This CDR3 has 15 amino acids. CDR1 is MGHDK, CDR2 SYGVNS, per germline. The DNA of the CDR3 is TGTGCCAGCAGTGTTGGGGTTACGGGCACAGATACGCAGTATTTT. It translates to CASSVGVTGTDTQYF.

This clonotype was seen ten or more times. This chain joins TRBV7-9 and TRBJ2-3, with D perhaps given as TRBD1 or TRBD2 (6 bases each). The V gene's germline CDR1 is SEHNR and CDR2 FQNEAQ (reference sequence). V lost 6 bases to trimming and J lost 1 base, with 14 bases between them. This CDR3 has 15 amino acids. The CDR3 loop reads CASRGGSIGTDTQYF. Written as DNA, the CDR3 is TGTGCCAGCAGAGGGGGGAGCATCGGCACAGATACGCAGTATTTT.

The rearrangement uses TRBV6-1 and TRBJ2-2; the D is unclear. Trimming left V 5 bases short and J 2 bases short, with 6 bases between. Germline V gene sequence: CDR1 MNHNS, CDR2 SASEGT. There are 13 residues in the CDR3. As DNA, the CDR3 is TGTGCCAGCAGTCTGCACAACACCGGGGAGCTGTTTTTT. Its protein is CASSLHNTGELFF.

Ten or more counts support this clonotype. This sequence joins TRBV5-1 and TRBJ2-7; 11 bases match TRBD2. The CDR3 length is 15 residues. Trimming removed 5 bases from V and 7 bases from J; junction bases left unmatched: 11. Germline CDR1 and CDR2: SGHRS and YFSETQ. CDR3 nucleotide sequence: TGCGCCAGCAGATCTAGCGGGGGGTCCTTCGGGGAGCAGTACTTC. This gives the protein CASRSSGGSFGEQYF.

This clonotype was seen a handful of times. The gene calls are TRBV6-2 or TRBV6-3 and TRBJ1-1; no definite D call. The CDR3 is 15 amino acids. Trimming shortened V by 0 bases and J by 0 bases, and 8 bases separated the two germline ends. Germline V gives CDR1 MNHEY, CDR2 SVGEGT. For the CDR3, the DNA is TGTGCCAGCAGTTACTCAGGGCAGATGAACACTGAAGCTTTCTTT. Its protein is CASSYSGQMNTEAFF.

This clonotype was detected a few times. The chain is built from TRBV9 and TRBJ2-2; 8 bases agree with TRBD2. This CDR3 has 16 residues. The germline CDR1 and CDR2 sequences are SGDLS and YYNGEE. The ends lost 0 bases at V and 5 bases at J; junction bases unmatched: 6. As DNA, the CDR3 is TGTGCCAGCAGCGTAGGCACTAGCGGAGGAACCGGGGAGCTGTTTTTT. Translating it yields CASSVGTSGGTGELFF.

The DNA of the CDR3 is TGCAGTGCTAGACGGACCGACGGGAATGAAAAACTGTTTTTT. This sequence encodes CSARRTDGNEKLFF. The V and J genes are TRBV20-1 and TRBJ1-4; D remains ambiguous. V was cut by 2 bases and J by 5 bases, with 12 bases left in between. Germline V lookup: CDR1 DFQATT, CDR2 SNEGSKA (reference sequence). The CDR3 is 14 amino acids.

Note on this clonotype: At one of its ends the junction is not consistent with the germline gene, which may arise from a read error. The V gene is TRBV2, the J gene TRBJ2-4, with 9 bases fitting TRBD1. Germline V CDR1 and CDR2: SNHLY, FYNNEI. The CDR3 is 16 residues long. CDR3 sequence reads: CASSHPVGDRDNIQYF. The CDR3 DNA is TGCGCCAGCAGCCACCCAGTAGGGGACAGGGACAACATTCAGTACTTC.

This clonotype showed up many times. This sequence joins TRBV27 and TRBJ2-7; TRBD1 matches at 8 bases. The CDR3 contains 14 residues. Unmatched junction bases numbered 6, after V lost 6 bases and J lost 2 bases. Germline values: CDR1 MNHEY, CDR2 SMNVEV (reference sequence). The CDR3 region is CASSPLTGAYEQYF. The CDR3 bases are TGTGCCAGCAGCCCGTTGACAGGGGCCTACGAGCAGTACTTC.

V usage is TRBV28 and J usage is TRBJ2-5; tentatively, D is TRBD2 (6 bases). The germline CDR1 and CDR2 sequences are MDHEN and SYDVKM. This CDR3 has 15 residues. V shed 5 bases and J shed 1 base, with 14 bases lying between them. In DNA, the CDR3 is TGTGCCAGCAGTCCTTCCGCGGGGCCCCAAGAGACCCAGTACTTC. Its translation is CASSPSAGPQETQYF.

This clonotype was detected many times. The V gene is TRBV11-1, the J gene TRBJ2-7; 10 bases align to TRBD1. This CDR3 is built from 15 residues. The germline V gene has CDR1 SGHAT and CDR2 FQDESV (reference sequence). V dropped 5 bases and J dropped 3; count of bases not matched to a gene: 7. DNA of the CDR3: TGTGCCAGCAGCACGGACAGGGGGTTCTTCTACGAGCAGTACTTC. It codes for CASSTDRGFFYEQYF.

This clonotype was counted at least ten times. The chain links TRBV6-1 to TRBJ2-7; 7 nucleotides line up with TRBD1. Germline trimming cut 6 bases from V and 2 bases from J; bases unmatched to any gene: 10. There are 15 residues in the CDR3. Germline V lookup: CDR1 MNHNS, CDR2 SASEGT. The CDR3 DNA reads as TGTGCCAGCAGGGAGTCCCGGGACAGCCCCTACGAGCAGTACTTC. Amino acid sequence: CASRESRDSPYEQYF.

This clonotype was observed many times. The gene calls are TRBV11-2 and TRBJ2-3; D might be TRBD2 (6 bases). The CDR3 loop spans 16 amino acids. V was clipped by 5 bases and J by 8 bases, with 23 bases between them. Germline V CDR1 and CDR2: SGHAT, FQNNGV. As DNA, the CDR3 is TGTGCCAGCAGCCCAGGCTGGGATTCCATCGGGGGTACGCAGTATTTT. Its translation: CASSPGWDSIGGTQYF.

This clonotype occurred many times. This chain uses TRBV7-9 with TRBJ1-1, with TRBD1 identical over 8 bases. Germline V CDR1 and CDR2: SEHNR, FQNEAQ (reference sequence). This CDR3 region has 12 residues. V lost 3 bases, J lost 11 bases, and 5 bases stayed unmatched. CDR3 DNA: TGTGCCAGCAGCTTGGGACAGGCCGGTGCTTTCTTT. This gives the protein CASSLGQAGAFF.